Below are 25 T cell receptor beta chains sequenced from a single sample in a study of PD-1 and CTLA-4 blockade in melanoma. The data were produced by immunoSEQ multiplex PCR, yet TCRdb's version contains in-frame clones alone and is incomplete. This table has 25,000 to 40,000 clones, about nine tenths appearing once. This material consisted of CD8+ T cells from peripheral blood, taken from a patient given anti-PD-1 treatment. The receptors were gathered from a human donor with melanoma.

The rearrangement uses TRBV30 and TRBJ2-2; D might be TRBD1 (5 bases). Germline values: CDR1 GTSNPN, CDR2 SVGIG (reference sequence). The CDR3 loop spans 13 amino acids. Trimming took off 5 bases at V and 1 base at J, with 8 bases between the two ends. CDR3 sequence: CAWRTLNTGELFF. DNA for the CDR3: TGTGCCTGGCGGACACTGAACACCGGGGAGCTGTTTTTT.

The J gene is TRBJ2-1, the V gene TRBV5-1, with 9 bases that match TRBD2. This CDR3 is 15 amino acids long. Trimming cost V 5 bases and J 6 bases; bases outside gene matches: 9. Per the germline V gene, CDR1 is SGHRS and CDR2 is YFSETQ. The CDR3 loop is CASSPGAGGTNEQFF. In DNA, the CDR3 is TGCGCCAGCAGTCCGGGAGCGGGGGGAACCAATGAGCAGTTCTTC.

The CDR3 sequence: CASSPGTAYSNQPQHF. CDR3 DNA sequence: TGTGCCAGCAGCCCGGGGACAGCCTATAGCAATCAGCCCCAGCATTTT. The genes are TRBV7-9 and TRBJ1-5; 7 bases agree with TRBD1. The CDR3 loop spans 16 amino acids. Germline-derived CDR1 and CDR2 are SEHNR and FQNEAQ (reference sequence). V lost 5 bases and J lost 0; bases outside the gene matches: 7.

The V call is TRBV15, the J call TRBJ2-7; TRBD1 matches at 10 bases. CDR1 and CDR2 from the germline V gene are LNHNV and YYDKDF (reference sequence). This CDR3 spans 15 amino acids. J was trimmed by 3 bases and V by 3 bases; bases with no gene match: 5. The CDR3 loop reads CATSSDRGRGYEQYF. DNA for the CDR3: TGTGCCACCAGCAGCGACAGGGGGCGAGGCTACGAGCAGTACTTC. The full variable domain, its missing parts supplied by reference TRBV15 and TRBJ2-7, is DAMVIQNPRYQVTQFGKPVTLSCSQTLNHNVMYWYQQKSSQAPKLLFHYYDKDFNNEADTPDNFQSRRPNTSFCFLDIRSPGLGDTAMYLCATSSDRGRGYEQYFGPGTRLTVT.

The V and J genes are TRBV5-4 and TRBJ2-7, with TRBD1 identical over 12 bases. CDR1 and CDR2 from the germline V gene are SGHNT and YYREEE (reference sequence). CDR3 size: 15 residues. V lost 3 bases to trimming and J lost 3 bases; unmatched junction nucleotides: 4. The DNA of the CDR3 is TGTGCCAGCAGCTCGGGACAGGGGGCAGTCTACGAGCAGTACTTC. This sequence encodes CASSSGQGAVYEQYF. Drawing the rest from reference TRBV5-4 and TRBJ2-7, the complete variable domain is ETGVTQSPTHLIKTRGQQVTLRCSSQSGHNTVSWYQQALGQGPQFIFQYYREEENGRGNFPPRFSGLQFPNYSSELNVNALELDDSALYLCASSSGQGAVYEQYFGPGTRLTVT.

The chain recombines TRBV1 with TRBJ2-3; whether TRBD2, the table's D call, matches the DNA was not checked. TRBV1 is designated a pseudogene. CDR3 size: 17 residues. In nucleotides, the CDR3 is TGCACCAGCAGCCAAACCACCGGCGGAGGCTATAAGGATACGCAGTATTTT. Protein sequence: CTSSQTTGGGYKDTQYF.

This sequence joins TRBV29-1 and TRBJ2-7, with 10 bases lining up with TRBD1. CDR1 and CDR2 (germline): SQVTM, ANQGSEA. CDR3 length equals 12 residues. V lost 3 bases to trimming and J lost 5 bases; unmatched junction nucleotides: 1. The CDR3 loop reads CSVETGGHEQYF. The CDR3 nucleotides read TGCAGCGTTGAGACAGGGGGCCACGAGCAGTACTTC.

The CDR3 bases are TGTGCCAGCAGCTTGGAGCAGACCTACGAGCAGTACTTC. It yields the protein CASSLEQTYEQYF. This chain links TRBV5-5 with TRBJ2-7; no clear D gene. The CDR3 runs to 13 residues. Germline CDR1 SGHKS, CDR2 YYEKEE (reference sequence). Trimming shortened V by 0 bases and J by 2 bases, and 6 bases separated the two germline ends.

The chain couples TRBV28 to TRBJ2-7; a weak D match, TRBD2 (6 bases). V lost 1 base, J lost 0 bases, and 13 bases lay in between. The germline V gene encodes CDR1 MDHEN and CDR2 SYDVKM. The CDR3 has 16 residues. The CDR3, as DNA: TGTGCCAGCAGTTTATCGGGGGAAATTTACTCCTACGAGCAGTACTTC. It specifies CASSLSGEIYSYEQYF.

The chain couples TRBV19 to TRBJ1-5; tentatively, D is TRBD1 (6 bases). Trimming took off 1 base at V and 3 bases at J, with 7 bases between the two ends. The CDR3 totals 14 residues. Germline CDR1 is LNHDA and CDR2 is SQIVND (reference sequence). CDR3 region: CASSIAGVNQPQHF. DNA of the CDR3: TGTGCCAGTAGTATAGCAGGGGTCAATCAGCCCCAGCATTTT.

The V and J genes are TRBV11-3 and TRBJ2-5; 8 bases agree with TRBD2. The germline gives CDR1 SGHNT, CDR2 YENEEA. The CDR3 extends over 15 amino acids. Trimming took 4 bases from V and 4 from J; bases not matched to a gene: 8. The CDR3 bases are TGTGCCAGCAGCTCCGGCGGGGGGCCTGGAGAGACCCAGTACTTC. It specifies CASSSGGGPGETQYF.

The chain links TRBV21-1 to TRBJ2-7; TRBD1 was called by the table and not checked on the DNA. TRBV21-1 is a recognized pseudogene. CDR3 length: 13 amino acids. The CDR3, as DNA: TGTGCCACCAAACCGGACAGCAACTACGAGCAGTACTTC. It codes for CATKPDSNYEQYF.

The chain combines TRBV10-3 with TRBJ2-1, with D unresolved. Trimming took off 3 bases at V and 3 bases at J, with 12 bases between the two ends. CDR3 size: 15 residues. Germline V gives CDR1 ENHRY, CDR2 SYGVKD. The CDR3 DNA is TGTGCCATCAGTGAAGCTGCGGAATTCTACAATGAGCAGTTCTTC. Its protein is CAISEAAEFYNEQFF.

The gene calls are TRBV12-3 or TRBV12-4 and TRBJ1-6; D unclear. Trimming took 7 bases from V and 5 from J, leaving 6 bases between them. The CDR3 extends over 12 amino acids. In DNA form, the CDR3 reads TGTGCCAGCAACAGTAATAATTCACCCCTCCACTTT. This gives the protein CASNSNNSPLHF.

The chain employs TRBV28 and TRBJ2-2; 9 nucleotides line up with TRBD1. From germline, CDR1 is MDHEN and CDR2 SYDVKM. The CDR3 has 16 amino acids. Trimming took 4 bases from V and 1 from J; bases not matched to a gene: 4. CDR3: CASSWGTGQNTGELFF. CDR3 bases: TGTGCCAGCAGTTGGGGGACAGGGCAGAACACCGGGGAGCTGTTTTTT.

V and J are TRBV7-6 and TRBJ2-7; D unclear. Trimming took 8 bases from V and 0 from J, leaving 8 bases between them. This CDR3 contains 12 residues. The germline V gene has CDR1 SGHVS and CDR2 FNYEAQ. The CDR3 nucleotides are TGTGCCAGCGGTAGGTACTCCTACGAGCAGTACTTC. Its protein product is CASGRYSYEQYF.

The rearrangement uses TRBV28 and TRBJ2-7; TRBD2 agrees at 12 bases. There are 15 residues in the CDR3. CDR1 MDHEN and CDR2 SYDVKM come from the germline V gene. With 6 bases clipped from V and 7 bases from J, the junction kept 10 bases outside the gene matches. CDR3 region: CASSLLLAGGEEQYF. CDR3 coding DNA: TGTGCCAGCAGCCTCCTGCTAGCGGGGGGGGAAGAGCAGTACTTC.

This sequence joins TRBV29-1 and TRBJ2-5; D possibly corresponds to TRBD2 (6 bases). This CDR3 has 15 residues. Trimming removed 6 bases at V and 5 bases at J, with 22 bases between. Germline V gives CDR1 SQVTM, CDR2 ANQGSEA. CDR3 loop: CSVSDPASEAETQYF. In DNA, the CDR3 is TGCAGCGTGTCGGACCCGGCTAGCGAGGCGGAGACCCAGTACTTC.

J is TRBJ1-5 and V is TRBV24-1; tentatively, D is TRBD1 (5 bases). V was clipped by 6 bases and J by 1 base, with 15 bases between them. Germline CDR1 and CDR2: KGHDR and SFDVKD. The length of the CDR3 is 16 residues. Written as DNA, the CDR3 is TGTGCCACCAGTCAAAGGGGAGACCCAAGCAATCAGCCCCAGCATTTT. Encoded protein: CATSQRGDPSNQPQHF.

This chain uses TRBV2 with TRBJ2-2; TRBD2 matches 8 bases. V gave up 2 bases and J gave up 4 bases; unmatched junction bases: 3. The germline V gene encodes CDR1 SNHLY and CDR2 FYNNEI. The length of the CDR3 is 15 residues. CDR3 sequence reads: CASSETGGLTGELFF. For the CDR3, the DNA is TGTGCCAGCAGTGAAACGGGGGGGCTCACCGGGGAGCTGTTTTTT.

This clone has a single count. This chain joins TRBV25-1 and TRBJ2-5, with 9 nucleotides matching TRBD2. Germline V gives CDR1 MGHDK, CDR2 SYGVNS. Germline trimming cut 3 bases from V and 5 bases from J; bases unmatched to any gene: 13. CDR3 size: 17 residues. The DNA of the CDR3 is TGTGCCAGCAGTGACCTGGGGCTAGCGGGGACCCTGGAGACCCAGTACTTC. Translated, it gives CASSDLGLAGTLETQYF. The complete variable domain, with remaining parts taken from reference TRBV25-1 and TRBJ2-5, reads EADIYQTPRYLVIGTGKKITLECSQTMGHDKMYWYQQDPGMELHLIHYSYGVNSTEKGDLSSESTVSRIRTEHFPLTLESARPSHTSQYLCASSDLGLAGTLETQYFGPGTRLLVL.

CDR3 bases: TGCGCCAGCAGTGAGTCGATGGTTTTCCACGAGCAGTACTTC. Translating it yields CASSESMVFHEQYF. The rearrangement uses TRBV10-2 and TRBJ2-7; D call uncertain. V lost 0 bases to trimming and J lost 5 bases, with 11 bases between them. The length of the CDR3 is 14 residues. Germline CDR1 is WSHSY and CDR2 is SAAADI.

The rearrangement joins TRBV28 to TRBJ2-7, with D uncertain. With 3 bases removed from V and 3 bases from J, the gap between germline ends came to 12 bases. CDR1 and CDR2 (germline): MDHEN, SYDVKM. The CDR3 covers 14 residues. DNA for the CDR3: TGTGCCAGCAGTTTCCAGGCTGTCAGCTACGAGCAGTACTTC. It specifies CASSFQAVSYEQYF.

This clone was recorded once. The chain couples TRBV24-1 to TRBJ2-3; 12 bases are a match to TRBD2. V lost 3 bases and J lost 1; bases outside the gene matches: 7. The CDR3 runs to 18 residues. Per the germline V gene, CDR1 is KGHDR and CDR2 is SFDVKD. The CDR3, as DNA: TGTGCCACCAGTGATGGGACTAGCGGGCACTATCGCACAGATACGCAGTATTTT. Protein sequence: CATSDGTSGHYRTDTQYF.

The rearrangement joins TRBV5-4 to TRBJ2-3, with 10 positions matching TRBD2. This CDR3 has 15 residues. After removal of 6 bases from V and 2 bases from J, the junction contained 6 bases not matched to a gene. The germline V gene encodes CDR1 SGHNT and CDR2 YYREEE (reference sequence). CDR3 in DNA: TGTGCCAGCATCCTAGCGGGGGAGCCCACAGATACGCAGTATTTT. This sequence encodes CASILAGEPTDTQYF.